The rows below give T cell receptor beta chains drawn from one sample of a study of OX40 agonist ivuxolimab in advanced cancers. Sequenced by immunoSEQ multiplex PCR; TCRdb stores in-frame clones only, minus some. This sample yields 9,000 to 15,000 clones, of which approximately 72% are seen a single time; about 31% belongs to the top ten. The sequencing here drew on CD4+ or CD8+ T cells sorted from blood, taken in a trial of the OX40 agonist ivuxolimab. These receptors were obtained from an adult with an advanced solid tumor such as melanoma, head and neck, liver or kidney cancer. Each CDR3 is given with its conserved first and last residue. The D gene is left open where the match is weak. A clone size is listed for some rows: how often the clone was seen (once, few, many), or a class if it is expanded.

v_gene	d_gene	j_gene	abundance	CDR3aa	CDR3nt
TRBV9	TRBD2	TRBJ2-3	-	CASSGGTSSLTDTQYF	TGTGCCAGCAGCGGAGGGACTAGCTCCTTAACAGATACGCAGTATTTT
TRBV30	TRBD2	TRBJ2-7	-	CAWTPAGVYEQYF	TGTGCCTGGACCCCAGCGGGAGTCTACGAGCAGTACTTC
TRBV7-6	TRBD2	TRBJ2-3	-	CASSLAASGSTDTQYF	TGTGCCAGCAGCTTAGCGGCTAGCGGGAGCACAGATACGCAGTATTTT
TRBV9	TRBD2	TRBJ2-1	-	CASSVGRSSYNEQFF	TGTGCCAGCAGCGTCGGGAGGAGCTCCTACAATGAGCAGTTCTTC
TRBV7-2	-	TRBJ2-4	-	CASNSPPFPNIQYF	TGTGCCAGCAACTCTCCTCCCTTTCCAAACATTCAGTACTTC
TRBV7-2	-	TRBJ2-2	-	CASSPSTGELFF	TGTGCCAGCAGCCCGAGTACCGGGGAGCTGTTTTTT
TRBV10-3	-	TRBJ2-1	-	CAISGVVNEQFF	TGTGCCATCAGCGGAGTCGTGAATGAGCAGTTCTTC
TRBV5-4	-	TRBJ2-2	-	CASSQTAKNTGELFF	TGTGCCAGCAGCCAGACAGCCAAGAACACCGGGGAGCTGTTTTTT
TRBV5-1	-	TRBJ2-1	-	CASSPGGQAYNEQFF	TGCGCCAGCAGCCCCGGCGGGCAGGCTTACAATGAGCAGTTCTTC
TRBV27	TRBD1	TRBJ2-1	-	CASSRWGQTQGDEQFF	TGTGCCAGCAGCCGTTGGGGGCAAACCCAGGGGGATGAGCAGTTCTTC
TRBV7-9	-	TRBJ2-7	-	CASSLYYEQYF	TGTGCCAGCAGCTTATACTACGAGCAGTACTTC
TRBV9	TRBD2	TRBJ2-3	once	CASSGGTSGSRIPSQDTQYF	TGTGCCAGCAGCGGAGGGACTAGCGGGAGCAGAATACCATCACAAGATACGCAGTATTTT
TRBV5-1	-	TRBJ1-2	-	CASSPADGRSYGYTF	TGCGCCAGCAGCCCAGCCGACGGAAGATCCTATGGCTACACCTTC
TRBV6-1	TRBD1	TRBJ2-1	-	CASSDRGDEQFF	TGTGCCAGCAGCGACAGGGGCGATGAGCAGTTCTTC
TRBV11-2	-	TRBJ1-1	-	CASSLAGLNTEAFF	TGTGCCAGCAGCTTAGCGGGGCTGAACACTGAAGCTTTCTTT
TRBV15	-	TRBJ1-5	-	CATSREAYSNQPQHF	TGTGCCACCAGCAGAGAGGCGTATAGCAATCAGCCCCAGCATTTT
TRBV5-1	-	TRBJ2-5	-	CASSLEELAETQYF	TGCGCCAGCAGCTTGGAGGAACTAGCTGAGACCCAGTACTTC
TRBV30	-	TRBJ1-1	-	CAWSPDSYTPEAFF	TGTGCCTGGAGCCCCGACAGCTACACCCCTGAAGCTTTCTTT
TRBV5-1	-	TRBJ2-7	once	CASSWDVRRIYEQYF	TGCGCCAGCAGCTGGGATGTACGACGGATCTACGAGCAGTACTTC
TRBV10-2	TRBD1	TRBJ1-1	-	CASAPTGMNTEAFF	TGCGCCAGCGCCCCGACAGGGATGAACACTGAAGCTTTCTTT
TRBV6-1	TRBD1	TRBJ2-7	-	CASSSHSTGSYEQYF	TGTGCCAGCAGTTCCCACTCGACAGGGAGCTACGAGCAGTACTTC
TRBV19	TRBD1	TRBJ2-7	-	CASSTNTGAEQYF	TGTGCCAGTAGTACAAACACAGGGGCCGAGCAGTACTTC
TRBV2	TRBD1	TRBJ2-7	-	CASSMDRGNYEQYF	TGTGCCAGCAGCATGGACAGGGGGAACTACGAGCAGTACTTC
TRBV29-1	-	TRBJ1-2	-	CSVEANRDSRYTF	TGCAGCGTTGAAGCGAACAGGGATTCACGCTACACCTTC
TRBV7-8	-	TRBJ2-3	once	CASGMTSSTDTQYF	TGTGCCAGCGGAATGACATCTAGCACAGATACGCAGTATTTT
TRBV15	TRBD1	TRBJ1-1	-	CATSRDKTGGFTEAFF	TGTGCCACCAGCAGAGATAAGACAGGGGGCTTTACTGAAGCTTTCTTT
TRBV5-1	-	TRBJ1-1	-	CASSQGTNTEAFF	TGCGCCAGCAGCCAGGGGACTAATACTGAAGCTTTCTTT
TRBV7-8	TRBD1	TRBJ1-5	medium-sized	CASSATGDSNQPQHF	TGTGCCAGCAGCGCCACAGGGGATAGCAATCAGCCCCAGCATTTT
TRBV5-4	TRBD1	TRBJ1-1	once	CASSWRTGAEAFF	TGTGCCAGCAGCTGGAGGACAGGGGCTGAAGCTTTCTTT
TRBV30	-	TRBJ1-1	-	CAWTPQQSEAFF	TGTGCCTGGACTCCCCAACAGAGCGAAGCTTTCTTT
TRBV12-1	-	TRBJ2-6	-	CASSIGQSRANVLTF	TGTGCCAGCAGCATAGGACAAAGTCGGGCCAACGTCCTGACTTTC
TRBV5-6	-	TRBJ2-1	once	CASSFVRSSYNEQFF	TGTGCCAGCAGCTTCGTGAGGAGCTCCTACAATGAGCAGTTCTTC
TRBV4-3	-	TRBJ2-1	-	CASSQDSFLMAYNEQFF	TGCGCCAGCAGCCAGGACTCCTTCCTCATGGCCTACAATGAGCAGTTCTTC
TRBV27	TRBD2	TRBJ2-2	-	CASSSLAGANTGELFF	TGTGCCAGCAGTTCTTTAGCGGGAGCGAACACCGGGGAGCTGTTTTTT
TRBV5-4	TRBD1	TRBJ1-3	few	CASSLGTGGPGNTIYF	TGTGCCAGCAGCTTGGGAACAGGGGGGCCTGGAAACACCATATATTTT
TRBV27	TRBD2	TRBJ2-1	-	CASSLPGLAYNEQFF	TGTGCCAGCAGTCTACCGGGACTAGCCTACAATGAGCAGTTCTTC
TRBV6-5	TRBD1	TRBJ2-5	large	CASSETGYGETQYF	TGTGCCAGCAGTGAGACAGGGTACGGGGAGACCCAGTACTTC
TRBV25-1	-	TRBJ2-1	-	CASGIYEGEQFF	TGTGCCAGCGGAATCTATGAGGGTGAGCAGTTCTTC
TRBV7-9	-	TRBJ2-5	-	CASSLIREPETQYF	TGTGCCAGCAGCTTAATTCGGGAGCCAGAGACCCAGTACTTC
TRBV9	TRBD2	TRBJ2-3	-	CASSVEGKAGLAGVDTQYF	TGTGCCAGCAGCGTAGAGGGAAAAGCGGGACTAGCGGGAGTAGATACGCAGTATTTT
TRBV5-8	-	TRBJ1-2	once	CASSPMRGTNYGYTF	TGTGCCAGCAGTCCAATGCGGGGGACAAACTATGGCTACACCTTC
TRBV7-2	-	TRBJ1-1	medium-sized	CASSLVEVTEAFF	TGTGCCAGCAGCTTAGTCGAAGTCACTGAAGCTTTCTTT